This T cell receptor (beta chain) was documented in a study of T cell responses to AZD1222 COVID-19 vaccine. Whole-study results and caveats: Donors were largely white British and mainly female; clonal diversity was possibly underestimated.

Worth noting for this clone: What it recognizes is unknown.

The protocol was immunoSEQ multiplex PCR, while the TCRdb copy is restricted to in-frame clones and leaves out a portion. The profile shows some 92,000 clones, 91% of them singletons. The origin of this receptor is an adult in good health. The sample in question was peripheral blood, obtained on day 0 of AZD1222 vaccination.

CDR3 amino acids: CASSEQGTENTIYF. CDR3 in DNA: TGTGCCAGCAGTGAACAGGGGACCGAAAACACCATATATTTT. This chain links TRBV25-1 with TRBJ1-3; maybe TRBD1 (6 bases). Germline lookup yields CDR1 MGHDK and CDR2 SYGVNS. The CDR3 is 14 amino acids. Trimming left V 2 bases short and J 6 bases short, with 11 bases between.